These 28 T cell receptor beta chains share one sample of origin, sequenced in a study of cytomegalovirus exposure and HLA in healthy donors. 13 Jbeta primers and 60 Vbeta primers were used for the PCR. Generated by immunoSEQ multiplex PCR, the TCRdb table keeps only in-frame clones and is missing some. The repertoire consists of approximately 160,000 clones, with 84% occurring once and the leading ten covering 0.38%. Sequenced input: PBMCs. All receptors derive from a boy younger than 10 in good health and CMV-seronegative.

The V and J genes are TRBV27 and TRBJ2-7; 10 bases map to TRBD1. The CDR3 loop spans 15 amino acids. CDR1 and CDR2 from the germline V gene are MNHEY and SMNVEV (reference sequence). J was trimmed by 2 bases and V by 5 bases; bases with no gene match: 6. The CDR3 loop is CASSRYGQGAYEQYF. The CDR3 DNA reads as TGTGCCAGCAGTCGTTACGGACAGGGGGCCTACGAGCAGTACTTC.

The chain employs TRBV5-1 and TRBJ2-1, with 8 nucleotides matching TRBD2. Germline trimming cut 0 bases from V and 5 bases from J; bases unmatched to any gene: 7. Looked up from germline, CDR1 is SGHRS and CDR2 is YFSETQ. The CDR3 loop spans 16 amino acids. CDR3 sequence: CASSLGLLAVNNEQFF. In DNA form, the CDR3 reads TGCGCCAGCAGCTTGGGGTTACTAGCGGTAAACAATGAGCAGTTCTTC. Complete variable domain (other parts from reference TRBV5-1 and TRBJ2-1): KAGVTQTPRYLIKTRGQQVTLSCSPISGHRSVSWYQQTPGQGLQFLFEYFSETQRNKGNFPGRFSGRQFSNSRSEMNVSTLELGDSALYLCASSLGLLAVNNEQFFGPGTRLTVL.

V usage is TRBV30 and J usage is TRBJ1-6, with 11 bases identical to TRBD1. Trimming removed 2 bases from V and 9 bases from J; junction bases left unmatched: 6. The length of the CDR3 is 15 residues. Germline V gene lookup returns CDR1 GTSNPN and CDR2 SVGIG (reference sequence). DNA of the CDR3: TGTGCCTGGAGTATCATCGGGACAGGGGGTTCACCCCTCCACTTT. Translated, it gives CAWSIIGTGGSPLHF.

The chain carries TRBV27 and TRBJ2-1; 8 bases are shared with TRBD1. The germline gives CDR1 MNHEY, CDR2 SMNVEV (reference sequence). This CDR3 comprises 15 residues. Trimming at V came to 7 bases and at J to 4 bases, leaving 9 bases not matched to a gene. The CDR3 nucleotides are TGTGCCAGCACCTTGACAGGGGAGGATTACAATGAGCAGTTCTTC. It yields the protein CASTLTGEDYNEQFF.

This chain links TRBV4-1 with TRBJ1-1; D gene uncertain. The CDR3 extends over 17 amino acids. V lost 1 base, J lost 0 bases, and 15 bases lay in between. Germline V CDR1 and CDR2: MGHRA, YSYEKL. This chain's CDR3 is CASSQVPGSLMNTEAFF. CDR3 nucleotides: TGCGCCAGCAGCCAAGTTCCGGGGTCCCTGATGAACACTGAAGCTTTCTTT.

The table lists this clone with a count of one. The chain joins TRBV6-5 to TRBJ2-3; TRBD2 is a possible D gene (6 bases). Germline V lookup: CDR1 MNHEY, CDR2 SVGAGI. V shed 5 bases and J shed 0 bases, with 12 bases lying between them. The CDR3 consists of 15 residues. The CDR3 bases are TGTGCCAGCAGTAGGGACTTTTCTAGCACAGATACGCAGTATTTT. Protein sequence: CASSRDFSSTDTQYF.

This chain links TRBV2 with TRBJ2-7; a possible D gene is TRBD1 (6 bases). Germline V lookup: CDR1 SNHLY, CDR2 FYNNEI. V lost 1 base, J lost 5 bases, and 9 bases lay in between. The CDR3 runs to 13 residues. The CDR3: CASSEGRGDEQYF. CDR3 bases: TGTGCCAGCAGTGAAGGCAGGGGCGACGAGCAGTACTTC.

The chain recombines TRBV29-1 with TRBJ1-1, with D possibly being TRBD1 (5 bases). V lost 3 bases to trimming and J lost 7 bases, with 12 bases between them. The germline V gene encodes CDR1 SQVTM and CDR2 ANQGSEA. The CDR3 covers 12 residues. The CDR3 nucleotides are TGCAGCGTTGATTTGGGCAGGGTTGAAGCTTTCTTT. It encodes CSVDLGRVEAFF.

The chain has TRBV7-9 and TRBJ2-3; no firm D call. V lost 5 bases and J 4 bases, leaving 7 bases between the germline ends. The CDR3 totals 12 residues. Germline V gives CDR1 SEHNR, CDR2 FQNEAQ (reference sequence). The DNA for the CDR3 is TGTGCCAGCAGCCCCCTACCAGATACGCAGTATTTT. Amino acids: CASSPLPDTQYF.

The J gene is TRBJ1-1, the V gene TRBV28; tentatively, D is TRBD1 (6 bases). V gave up 4 bases and J gave up 6 bases, with 15 bases separating them. CDR1 MDHEN and CDR2 SYDVKM come from the germline V gene. The CDR3 length is 14 residues. DNA for the CDR3: TGTGCCAGCAGTTCTACAGGGACCTCCCCTGAAGCTTTCTTT. Its translation is CASSSTGTSPEAFF.

The table lists this clone with a few counts. The chain carries TRBV5-1 and TRBJ2-1, with 9 bases fitting TRBD2. V shed 0 bases and J 4 bases; nucleotides not matched to a gene: 5. The CDR3 sequence is 16 residues long. Germline values: CDR1 SGHRS, CDR2 YFSETQ. In DNA, the CDR3 is TGCGCCAGCAGCTTGGCCGGGCTAGCGGGGTACAATGAGCAGTTCTTC. Protein: CASSLAGLAGYNEQFF.

This clone was recorded a few times. The chain links TRBV2 to TRBJ1-1; no reliable D call. This CDR3 comprises 13 residues. The V gene's germline CDR1 is SNHLY and CDR2 FYNNEI. V lost 7 bases and J lost 1, with 10 bases in between. The CDR3 here is CASTREGNTEAFF. The CDR3 DNA sequence: TGTGCCAGCACGCGGGAGGGGAACACTGAAGCTTTCTTT.

The V gene is TRBV4-2, the J gene TRBJ2-7, with no clear D. This CDR3 contains 13 residues. From germline, CDR1 is LGHNA and CDR2 YNFKEQ. V was shortened by 4 bases and J by 3 bases, with 10 bases between the two germline ends. CDR3 amino acids: CASSPPNGYEQYF. CDR3 nucleotides: TGTGCCAGCAGCCCCCCGAACGGCTACGAGCAGTACTTC.

The chain employs TRBV13 and TRBJ1-1; D remains ambiguous. V lost 5 bases to trimming and J lost 1 base, with 5 bases between them. The CDR3 is 12 residues long. Germline V CDR1 and CDR2: PRHDT, FYEKMQ (reference sequence). The CDR3 sequence: CASSPSNTEAFF. DNA for the CDR3: TGTGCCAGCAGCCCGTCGAACACTGAAGCTTTCTTT. Drawing the rest from reference TRBV13 and TRBJ1-1, the complete variable domain is AAGVIQSPRHLIKEKRETATLKCYPIPRHDTVYWYQQGPGQDPQFLISFYEKMQSDKGSIPDRFSAQQFSDYHSELNMSSLELGDSALYFCASSPSNTEAFFGQGTRLTVV.

In its sample, this clone was seen a few times. V is TRBV7-9 and J is TRBJ2-1; 11 bases fit TRBD2. Germline-derived CDR1 and CDR2 are SEHNR and FQNEAQ (reference sequence). Trimming at V came to 0 bases and at J to 4 bases, leaving 2 bases not matched to a gene. This CDR3 is built from 16 residues. Written as DNA, the CDR3 is TGTGCCAGCAGCTTAGCGGGACTAGCGGTTTACAATGAGCAGTTCTTC. It is translated as CASSLAGLAVYNEQFF.

This chain connects TRBV9 to TRBJ2-7; 11 bases line up with TRBD2. CDR3 length: 17 amino acids. CDR1 is SGDLS, CDR2 YYNGEE, per germline. With 2 bases clipped from V and 2 bases from J, the junction kept 9 bases outside the gene matches. CDR3 sequence: CASSVTSGTSGAYEQYF. CDR3 nucleotides: TGTGCCAGCAGCGTTACGTCCGGGACTAGCGGTGCCTACGAGCAGTACTTC.

The genes are TRBV9 and TRBJ2-3, with D possibly matching TRBD1 (5 bases). The CDR3 covers 14 residues. Germline-derived CDR1 and CDR2 are SGDLS and YYNGEE. V lost 0 bases and J 4 bases, leaving 9 bases between the germline ends. In nucleotides, the CDR3 is TGTGCCAGCAGCGTAGGGTGGGGCGCAGATACGCAGTATTTT. It yields the protein CASSVGWGADTQYF.

This clone showed up just a few times. The chain employs TRBV6-5 and TRBJ2-2; tentative D call: TRBD1 (5 bases). V shed 4 bases and J shed 5 bases, with 8 bases lying between them. Germline loops: CDR1 MNHEY, CDR2 SVGAGI. The CDR3 loop spans 13 amino acids. The CDR3 protein is CASSWYRTGELFF. In nucleotides, the CDR3 is TGTGCCAGCAGTTGGTACAGGACCGGGGAGCTGTTTTTT.

CDR3 coding DNA: TGTGCCAGCAGCTTTTCGGGACAGGGGGAAGGCGGGGAGCTGTTTTTT. This gives the protein CASSFSGQGEGGELFF. This chain joins TRBV7-9 and TRBJ2-2, with 11 bases identical to TRBD1. The CDR3 spans 16 residues. The germline V gene has CDR1 SEHNR and CDR2 FQNEAQ (reference sequence). The ends lost 3 bases at V and 7 bases at J; junction bases unmatched: 7.

The chain is built from TRBV28 and TRBJ2-6; TRBD1 matches 11 bases. Germline V gene sequence: CDR1 MDHEN, CDR2 SYDVKM. Unmatched junction bases numbered 3, after V lost 2 bases and J lost 3 bases. CDR3 length equals 17 residues. The CDR3 loop reads CASSLGQGAFGANVLTF. CDR3 nucleotide sequence: TGTGCCAGCAGTTTAGGACAGGGGGCATTTGGGGCCAACGTCCTGACTTTC.

This chain links TRBV27 with TRBJ1-2; 9 bases fit TRBD1. CDR3 size: 13 residues. Germline V gene sequence: CDR1 MNHEY, CDR2 SMNVEV (reference sequence). With 10 bases clipped from V and 7 bases from J, the junction kept 10 bases outside the gene matches. The CDR3 region has the DNA TGTGCCACCTTGCGGGGGACAGGGTTTGGCTACACCTTC. This translates into CATLRGTGFGYTF.

This clone was recorded once. V and J are TRBV5-1 and TRBJ1-1; possibly TRBD1 for D (6 bases). CDR1 is SGHRS, CDR2 YFSETQ, per germline. The CDR3 totals 15 residues. The V end lost 2 bases, the J end lost 8 bases, and 19 bases lay between the germline ends. The CDR3 sequence is CASSFRDTLLSEAFF. CDR3 bases: TGCGCCAGCAGCTTCCGGGACACCCTTTTATCCGAAGCTTTCTTT.

The chain links TRBV7-9 to TRBJ2-5; 8 nucleotides agree with TRBD1. CDR3 length: 14 residues. Germline loops: CDR1 SEHNR, CDR2 FQNEAQ (reference sequence). The trim removed 5 bases at V and 4 bases at J, leaving 6 bases unmatched. CDR3 nucleotide sequence: TGTGCCAGCAGCAAAGGACAGGGACGAGAGACCCAGTACTTC. This gives the protein CASSKGQGRETQYF.

V gene TRBV11-3 combines with J gene TRBJ1-2, with no clear D. Looked up from germline, CDR1 is SGHNT and CDR2 is YENEEA. The CDR3 extends over 12 amino acids. With 0 bases removed from V and 4 bases from J, the gap between germline ends came to 3 bases. CDR3 loop: CASSLEAYGYTF. CDR3 DNA: TGTGCCAGCAGCTTAGAAGCCTATGGCTACACCTTC.

The chain combines TRBV7-9 with TRBJ2-1; the D gene is possibly TRBD2 (5 bases). Germline-derived CDR1 and CDR2 are SEHNR and FQNEAQ (reference sequence). This CDR3 is built from 15 residues. V was clipped by 5 bases and J by 7 bases, with 18 bases between them. CDR3 nucleotide sequence: TGTGCCAGCAGCCTCGGACGGTCTAGGGAGAATGAGCAGTTCTTC. Its protein product is CASSLGRSRENEQFF.

This sequence joins TRBV28 and TRBJ2-5, with D uncertain. The CDR3 has 13 residues. With 7 bases removed from V and 5 bases from J, the gap between germline ends came to 14 bases. The germline V gene has CDR1 MDHEN and CDR2 SYDVKM. The CDR3, as DNA: TGTGCCAGCACCCTCGACACGTTTGAGACCCAGTACTTC. Its translation is CASTLDTFETQYF.

The chain combines TRBV27 with TRBJ2-6; 8 bases map to TRBD1. J gave up 4 bases and V 11 bases, and 4 bases lay outside the gene matches. In germline, CDR1 is MNHEY, CDR2 SMNVEV (reference sequence). This CDR3 has 13 amino acids. This CDR3 is CAVRDRGANVLTF. CDR3 bases: TGTGCCGTAAGGGACAGGGGGGCCAACGTCCTGACTTTC.

This rearrangement joins TRBV5-1 to TRBJ1-3; D not certain. This CDR3 region has 13 residues. Deletions cut 0 bases from V and 3 bases from J, with 4 bases between. Germline CDR1 SGHRS, CDR2 YFSETQ. CDR3 loop: CASSLDFGNTIYF. The CDR3 DNA follows: TGCGCCAGCAGCTTGGACTTTGGAAACACCATATATTTT.